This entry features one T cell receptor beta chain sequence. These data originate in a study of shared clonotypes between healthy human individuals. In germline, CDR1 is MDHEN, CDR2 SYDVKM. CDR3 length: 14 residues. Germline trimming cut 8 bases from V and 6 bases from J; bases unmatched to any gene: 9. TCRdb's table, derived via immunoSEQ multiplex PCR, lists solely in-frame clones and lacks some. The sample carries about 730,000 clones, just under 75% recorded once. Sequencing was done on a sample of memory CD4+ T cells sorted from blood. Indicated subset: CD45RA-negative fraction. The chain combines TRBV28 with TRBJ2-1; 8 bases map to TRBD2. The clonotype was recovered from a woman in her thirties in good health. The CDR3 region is CASSSGRLANEQFF. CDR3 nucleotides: TGTGCCAGCTCAAGCGGGAGACTTGCCAATGAGCAGTTCTTC.